The clone carrying this T cell receptor (beta chain) came up once. The antigen is not known. The sample is drawn from a study of T cell responses to AZD1222 COVID-19 vaccine. Study background: Second-dose timings of about 4 or about 12 weeks were pooled.

Produced via immunoSEQ multiplex PCR; TCRdb's table is partial and in-frame only. This table holds some 130,000 clones, about 88% found once. Findings and caveats of the study: The donor group comprised mostly white British people and more females; the analysis possibly underestimated clonal diversity. Regions 160-218 and 743-854 dominated among vaccine-associated CD4 TCRs spanning spike.

The CDR3 loop spans 13 amino acids. Germline V gene sequence: CDR1 SGHVS, CDR2 FQNEAQ. V dropped 7 bases and J dropped 8; count of bases not matched to a gene: 7. The chain employs TRBV7-8 and TRBJ2-1, with 8 bases aligning to TRBD1. The sample consisted of peripheral blood, taken on day 0 of AZD1222 vaccination. This receptor was taken from an adult in good health. DNA of the CDR3: TGTGCCAGCAACCCGACAGGGGCCTATGAGCAGTTCTTC. Translation gives CASNPTGAYEQFF.